A single sample is the source of the 23 T cell receptor beta chains below, sequenced in a study of monozygotic twins with inflammatory bowel disease (dated by TCRdb to the late 2010s). The library came from 5' RACE. The sequencer listed for this sample is Illumina HiSeq 2500. TCRdb reprocessed the reads and provides one entry for every CDR3 protein sequence; no DNA is given. The table held for this sample gives more than 350,000 distinct CDR3 sequences. The ten biggest clones cover 2% to 3% of the sample. The source material was blood. The source is a human donor with ulcerative colitis or Crohn's disease, or a healthy co-twin of an affected twin (not recorded which).

V usage is TRBV29-1 and J usage is TRBJ2-3; TCRdb calls TRBD1, which cannot be checked without DNA. This CDR3 contains 16 residues. The V gene's germline CDR1 is SQVTM and CDR2 ANQGSEA. This CDR3 reads CSVAGGREGATDTQYF.

The rearrangement uses TRBV30 and TRBJ1-5. CDR1 is GTSNPN and CDR2 is SVGIG in the germline V gene (reference sequence). The CDR3 runs 14 residues. The CDR3 loop is CAWSTFGSNQPQHF.

The J gene is TRBJ1-4, the V gene TRBV5-1; TCRdb calls TRBD1, which cannot be checked without DNA. The CDR3 covers 13 residues. Germline-derived CDR1 and CDR2 are SGHRS and YFSETQ. CDR3 protein: CASKPGADEKLFF.

The gene calls are TRBV29-1 and TRBJ1-1; TCRdb's D call, TRBD1, is unchecked because there is no DNA. The germline gives CDR1 SQVTM, CDR2 ANQGSEA. CDR3 length: 14 amino acids. CDR3 residues: CSVHTPGENTEAFF.

This rearrangement joins TRBV5-4 to TRBJ1-1. CDR1 and CDR2 (germline): SGHNT, YYREEE (reference sequence). The CDR3 runs 14 residues. CDR3 sequence reads: CASHANRLDTEAFF.

The gene calls are TRBV25-1 and TRBJ1-1; TCRdb's D call of TRBD1 is untestable without DNA. CDR1 MGHDK and CDR2 SYGVNS come from the germline V gene. The CDR3 loop spans 15 amino acids. This CDR3 is CASSAPGQGAGEAFF.

V and J are TRBV5-5 and TRBJ1-4. There are 14 residues in the CDR3. Germline V lookup: CDR1 SGHKS, CDR2 YYEKEE (reference sequence). CDR3 sequence reads: CASSVTATNEKLFF.

The chain recombines TRBV9 with TRBJ2-1; the D call from TCRdb, TRBD2, cannot be confirmed without DNA. The CDR3 has 15 residues. The germline gives CDR1 SGDLS, CDR2 YYNGEE. The CDR3 spells CASSATSGNCNEQFF.

The CDR3 protein is CARGARQPQHF. The rearrangement joins TRBV21-1 to TRBJ1-5. TRBV21-1 is a listed pseudogene. The CDR3 length is 11 residues.

The chain links TRBV7-7 to TRBJ1-3; TCRdb indicates TRBD1, and absent DNA this call remains unverified. The CDR3 runs to 13 residues. Germline V gives CDR1 SSHAT, CDR2 FNYEAQ (reference sequence). The CDR3 reads CASSRDRGNTIYF.

The chain joins TRBV12-3 or TRBV12-4 to TRBJ1-5. The CDR3 runs to 17 residues. The CDR3 loop reads CASSPHKVGIGNQPQHF.

The V gene is TRBV6-1, the J gene TRBJ2-4; TCRdb indicates TRBD1, and absent DNA this call remains unverified. CDR1 is MNHNS, CDR2 SASEGT, per germline. The CDR3 covers 19 residues. CDR3 region: CASTPGGQRGNLARNIQYF.

The V gene is TRBV29-1, the J gene TRBJ2-5; there is no DNA to check the TCRdb D call of TRBD1. The CDR3 consists of 13 residues. The germline V gene has CDR1 SQVTM and CDR2 ANQGSEA. The CDR3 spells CSVFGQYSETQYF.

This sequence joins TRBV7-9 and TRBJ1-1; the TCRdb D gene call, TRBD1, has no DNA to confirm it. This CDR3 region has 15 residues. CDR1 SEHNR and CDR2 FQNEAQ come from the germline V gene (reference sequence). The CDR3 region is CASSFAGTGATEAFF.

The chain recombines TRBV12-3 or TRBV12-4 with TRBJ1-2; TCRdb returns TRBD1, unconfirmable since there is no DNA. This CDR3 comprises 14 residues. CDR3 protein: CASSETGMNYGYTF.

V and J are TRBV7-9 and TRBJ1-2. Germline-derived CDR1 and CDR2 are SEHNR and FQNEAQ (reference sequence). The length of the CDR3 is 15 residues. The CDR3 spells CASSLPGPQNYGYTF. Looking up the rest from reference TRBV7-9 and TRBJ1-2 gives the full variable domain: DTGVSQNPRHKITKRGQNVTFRCDPISEHNRLYWYRQTLGQGPEFLTYFQNEAQLEKSRLLSDRFSAERPKGSFSTLEIQRTEQGDSAMYLCASSLPGPQNYGYTFGSGTRLTVV.

The V gene is TRBV5-1, the J gene TRBJ1-6; the D call from TCRdb, TRBD1, cannot be confirmed without DNA. This CDR3 is built from 14 residues. Germline-derived CDR1 and CDR2 are SGHRS and YFSETQ. CDR3 sequence: CASSGSGGNSPLHF.

The V and J genes are TRBV29-1 and TRBJ1-5; TCRdb designates TRBD1, a call that cannot be tested without DNA. The CDR3 covers 12 residues. The germline V gene encodes CDR1 SQVTM and CDR2 ANQGSEA. The CDR3 here is CSVLTGDQPQHF.

This sequence joins TRBV7-9 and TRBJ2-1; the D call of TRBD1 rests on TCRdb alone, since no DNA is present to check it. CDR1 SEHNR and CDR2 FQNEAQ come from the germline V gene (reference sequence). The CDR3 sequence is 12 residues long. This CDR3 reads CASSSGGREQFF.

This rearrangement joins TRBV3-1 to TRBJ2-1; without DNA, the TCRdb call of TRBD1 cannot be checked. The length of the CDR3 is 15 residues. Looked up from germline, CDR1 is LGHDT and CDR2 is YNNKEL (reference sequence). The CDR3 spells CASSPGQGAGDEQFF.

This chain's CDR3 is CSARDPGVNTEAFF. This sequence joins TRBV20-1 and TRBJ1-1. The CDR3 runs 14 residues. CDR1 and CDR2 (germline): DFQATT, SNEGSKA (reference sequence).

V is TRBV19 and J is TRBJ1-4; the D call from TCRdb, TRBD1, cannot be confirmed without DNA. This CDR3 spans 15 amino acids. From germline, CDR1 is LNHDA and CDR2 SQIVND (reference sequence). The CDR3 loop is CASSSQGTTNEKLFF.

The rearrangement uses TRBV5-4 and TRBJ1-4; TCRdb designates TRBD1, a call that cannot be tested without DNA. In germline, CDR1 is SGHNT, CDR2 YYREEE (reference sequence). This CDR3 comprises 14 residues. CDR3 protein: CASSPGASNEKLFF.